This T cell receptor (beta chain) is from a study of T cell repertoires in cytomegalovirus infection. Study background: Indications came from public TCR beta signatures; they pointed to CMV infection and to a matching HLA type.

One entry per CDR3 protein results from TCRdb running MiXCR on the reads. Of about 740,000 distinct CDR3 sequences detected, 35% appear once; the ten largest clones hold 2.8%. Broader study findings: What dominated the ex vivo response were HLA-C-restricted CMV-specific TCR beta clonotypes. Carriage of CMV together with the relevant HLA was identifiable through cumulative public TCR beta family frequency.

The germline CDR1 and CDR2 sequences are SGHAT and FQNNGV. CDR3 length: 13 amino acids. V lost 1 base, J lost 4 bases, and 4 bases lay in between. This clonotype turned up a few times. Its antigen is undetermined. Input material: PBMCs. The origin of this receptor is a human donor in good health (CMV status not recorded). Some clones in this sample may be carry-over from other donors' samples. The chain has TRBV11-2 and TRBJ2-2; D remains ambiguous. CDR3 DNA sequence: TGTGCCAGCAGCTTAGTTCCCACCGGGGAGCTGTTTTTT. It encodes CASSLVPTGELFF.